This T cell receptor beta chain was recorded in a study of blood T cell repertoires in COVID-19 (dated by TCRdb to about 2020). About the investigation overall: The collaborator samples originated in the United States, Italy and Spain and spanned the acute and convalescent phases of COVID-19. The material from the prospective study consisted of cDNA or gDNA derived from T cells, B-cell-depleted T cells, or PBMCs. Subjects who had been exposed to COVID-19, were actively infected with it, or had recovered from it provided the deeply sampled blood TCRbeta repertoires that made up the dataset. A freely available public database, intended as a resource for researchers studying the immune response to SARS-CoV-2, is where the repertoires were released. The samples were drawn from two sources: the first 160 participants of the ongoing ImmuneRACE study, and 1,200 or so subjects contributed by 6 global collaborators. Nearly every sample came with metadata listing a de-identified subject ID, COVID-19 status, age in years and sex. Where available, HLA class I and class II types were obtained from metadata supplied by the sample provider rather than from assay-based typing. Broader findings and caveats from the paper: Clinical and demographic metadata were provided uncurated, with the amount varying by source and participant.

CDR1 is given as MNHEY and CDR2 as SMNVEV, both from the germline V gene (reference sequence). At the junction V is shortened by 2 bases and J by 2 bases; bases outside the gene matches: 2. The CDR3 contains 15 residues, cysteine and phenylalanine counted. Only the CDR3 DNA is retained, 45 bases long and in frame from the first base. At least ten counts were recorded for this clone. The clone's antigen remains unknown. Base quality data are lacking; no much larger clone is found one base away. The immunoSEQ Assay, a bias-controlled multiplex PCR, was used to amplify TCRbeta CDR3 regions from genomic DNA. The paper's data handling went like this. Nucleated cell counts per sample were estimated from amplification of reference gene primers within the assay. To quantify the absolute abundance of each unique TCRbeta CDR3 rearrangement, sequence reads were collapsed and filtered. For each sample, productive Simpson clonality was calculated as the square root of Simpson's diversity index over productive rearrangements. TCRdb provides this immuneACCESS table in a form limited to in-frame rearrangements. Some clones are lacking; in checked studies, under half of them reflect an unresolved V gene, and why the rest are absent is not known. V and J calls and clone size are given by that table; D and trimming were obtained from the DNA. This sample has around 100,000 clones in its table, and 85% of those were observed once. The leading ten clones occupy approximately 2.1% of the sample.

Collaborating institutions collected whole blood in K2EDTA tubes following their own protocols. Collaborator samples were shipped for TCRbeta analysis as frozen whole blood, isolated PBMCs, or DNA extracted from either sample type. In this chain, TRBV27 is recombined with TRBJ2-7; TRBD1 agrees with 11 junctional bases. This receptor was taken from a human donor in a cohort sampled during active COVID-19. The material sequenced was peripheral blood. The nucleotide sequence is TGTGCCAGCAGTTTAAAGGGACAGGGGGCCTACGAGCAGTACTTC. It is translated as CASSLKGQGAYEQYF.